The 18 T cell receptor beta chains listed next were all sequenced from one sample in a study of blood T cell repertoires in COVID-19. Only in-frame clones appear in the TCRdb table, and some are missing; sequencing was by immunoSEQ multiplex PCR. The sample has about 320,000 clones, roughly nine tenths seen once. The material sequenced was peripheral blood. These receptors were obtained from a woman in her thirties with COVID-19, enrolled during active disease.

The chain couples TRBV5-4 to TRBJ2-7, with D possibly matching TRBD2 (6 bases). The CDR3 loop spans 14 amino acids. Trimming stripped 0 bases from V and 3 bases from J, with 10 bases between. Germline V CDR1 and CDR2: SGHNT, YYREEE (reference sequence). For the CDR3, the DNA is TGTGCCAGCAGCTTGGGACTAGGATACTACGAGCAGTACTTC. The encoded protein is CASSLGLGYYEQYF.

This clone appeared a single time. V and J are TRBV19 and TRBJ1-2, with 7 bases that match TRBD1. Germline-derived CDR1 and CDR2 are LNHDA and SQIVND (reference sequence). This CDR3 comprises 17 residues. V lost 0 bases, J lost 5 bases, and 12 bases stayed unmatched. The DNA for the CDR3 is TGTGCCAGTAGTATAGACCCCACTCGGACAGGTTCTTATGGCTACACCTTC. Amino acids: CASSIDPTRTGSYGYTF.

CDR3 residues: CASNPRGFGYTF. The CDR3 region has the DNA TGTGCCAGCAACCCTAGGGGGTTTGGCTACACCTTC. The rearrangement uses TRBV6-5 and TRBJ1-2, with D possibly TRBD1 on 6 matching bases. V was trimmed by 7 bases and J by 7 bases, leaving 13 bases between them. The germline CDR1 and CDR2 sequences are MNHEY and SVGAGI. This CDR3 contains 12 residues.

V is TRBV3-1 (or the pseudogene TRBV3-2) and J is TRBJ2-5, with D maybe TRBD2 (5 bases). V was cut by 4 bases and J by 3 bases, with 9 bases left in between. From germline, CDR1 is LGHDT and CDR2 YNNKEL (reference sequence). The CDR3 contains 13 residues. In DNA, the CDR3 is TGTGCCAGCAGCCCTAGCCCTAAAGAGACCCAGTACTTC. The encoded protein is CASSPSPKETQYF.

The J gene is TRBJ1-1, the V gene TRBV7-7; 11 nucleotides line up with TRBD1. The CDR3 totals 14 residues. Germline V CDR1 and CDR2: SSHAT, FNYEAQ (reference sequence). The V gene end was trimmed by 5 bases and the J gene end by 5 bases; junction bases not matched to a gene: 4. Written as DNA, the CDR3 is TGTGCCAGCAGCCGACGGGACAGGGGGACTGAAGCTTTCTTT. This translates into CASSRRDRGTEAFF.

The gene calls are TRBV15 and TRBJ2-7; TRBD1 aligns across 7 bases. Germline V gene data show CDR1 as LNHNV and CDR2 as YYDKDF (reference sequence). The CDR3 length is 16 residues. V lost 3 bases to trimming and J lost 1 base; unmatched junction nucleotides: 9. The DNA of the CDR3 is TGTGCCACCAGCAGTGCCCCAGGGGGAAATTCCTACGAGCAGTACTTC. This translates into CATSSAPGGNSYEQYF.

The chain couples TRBV25-1 to TRBJ1-4; D remains unclear. The CDR3 consists of 15 residues. V shed 1 base and J shed 1 base, with 7 bases lying between them. The germline gives CDR1 MGHDK, CDR2 SYGVNS. In DNA form, the CDR3 reads TGTGCCAGCAGTGAATCGGGAGGAACTAATGAAAAACTGTTTTTT. Its protein product is CASSESGGTNEKLFF.

The chain recombines TRBV19 with TRBJ1-4, with D hard to call. This CDR3 is built from 12 residues. V lost 8 bases and J lost 8, with 12 bases in between. Germline V gene lookup returns CDR1 LNHDA and CDR2 SQIVND (reference sequence). The CDR3 region has the DNA TGTGCCAGTCGCTCGGGGAACGAAAAACTGTTTTTT. It specifies CASRSGNEKLFF.

The chain couples TRBV6-2 or TRBV6-3 to TRBJ1-2; D might be TRBD1 (6 bases). The V gene lost 0 bases and the J gene lost 3 bases, with 8 bases spanning the gap. The CDR3 has 14 residues. From germline, CDR1 is MNHEY and CDR2 SVGEGT. The CDR3 DNA follows: TGTGCCAGCAGTTACTCTACAGGGTACTATGGCTACACCTTC. Translation: CASSYSTGYYGYTF.

The genes are TRBV15 and TRBJ2-1; TRBD1 aligns across 7 bases. CDR3 size: 16 residues. Germline V lookup: CDR1 LNHNV, CDR2 YYDKDF (reference sequence). V trimming: 0 bases; J trimming: 8 bases; junction bases outside the gene matches: 10. The CDR3, as DNA: TGTGCCACCAGCAGAGATAAGGGGGCAGGCGGCGATGAGCAGTTCTTC. This gives the protein CATSRDKGAGGDEQFF. Filled out from reference TRBV15 and TRBJ2-1, the complete variable domain reads DAMVIQNPRYQVTQFGKPVTLSCSQTLNHNVMYWYQQKSSQAPKLLFHYYDKDFNNEADTPDNFQSRRPNTSFCFLDIRSPGLGDTAMYLCATSRDKGAGGDEQFFGPGTRLTVL.

This chain connects TRBV5-1 to TRBJ2-3; 15 bases align to TRBD2. The germline CDR1 and CDR2 sequences are SGHRS and YFSETQ. The CDR3 contains 16 residues. With 3 bases clipped from V and 6 bases from J, the junction kept 5 bases outside the gene matches. As DNA, the CDR3 is TGCGCCAGCAGCTGGACTAGCGGGGGGGCAGCTGATACGCAGTATTTT. Its translation: CASSWTSGGAADTQYF.

This chain uses TRBV14 with TRBJ2-1, with 12 bases identical to TRBD2. Germline CDR1 reads SGHDN; CDR2 reads FVKESK. J gave up 13 bases and V 2 bases, and 6 bases lay outside the gene matches. This CDR3 comprises 14 residues. CDR3 coding DNA: TGTGCCAGCAGCCAACTTACTAGCGGGGGGAGACAGTTCTTC. It is translated as CASSQLTSGGRQFF.

This clone has just one count. The chain couples TRBV3-1 (or the pseudogene TRBV3-2) to TRBJ2-7, with D possibly TRBD2 on 7 matching bases. The V end was cut by 4 bases, the J end by 2 bases, with 12 bases between. In germline, CDR1 is LGHDT, CDR2 YNNKEL (reference sequence). The CDR3 is 14 amino acids. The CDR3 reads CASSRGGSAYEQYF. The CDR3 DNA follows: TGTGCCAGCAGCCGGGGGGGCTCAGCCTACGAGCAGTACTTC.

The chain couples TRBV4-1 to TRBJ1-2, with D uncertain. This CDR3 contains 15 residues. Trimming stripped 6 bases from V and 0 bases from J, with 14 bases between. CDR1 MGHRA and CDR2 YSYEKL come from the germline V gene. DNA for the CDR3: TGCGCCAGCAGACCGCTAGCAGTTGCTAACTATGGCTACACCTTC. This sequence encodes CASRPLAVANYGYTF.

The chain links TRBV7-9 to TRBJ2-5; maybe TRBD1 (5 bases). CDR3 length equals 15 residues. The V and J ends lost 1 base and 0 bases respectively, with 9 bases between them. CDR1 SEHNR and CDR2 FQNEAQ come from the germline V gene (reference sequence). In DNA form, the CDR3 reads TGTGCCAGCAGCTTAGGTGTCAGGGACCAAGAGACCCAGTACTTC. Its translation is CASSLGVRDQETQYF.

The J gene is TRBJ1-2, the V gene TRBV6-5, with D perhaps matching TRBD1 (5 bases). There are 15 residues in the CDR3. Trimming removed 7 bases from V and 1 base from J, with 16 bases in between. The germline CDR1 and CDR2 sequences are MNHEY and SVGAGI. DNA for the CDR3: TGTGCCAGCATGGGCAGGAGGGACCTTAACTATGGCTACACCTTC. Residues: CASMGRRDLNYGYTF.

The chain carries TRBV28 and TRBJ1-6; maybe TRBD1 (6 bases). Trimming stripped 10 bases from V and 8 bases from J, with 15 bases between. From germline, CDR1 is MDHEN and CDR2 SYDVKM. The CDR3 contains 13 residues. The CDR3: CATSGQTDSPLHF. The CDR3 coding sequence is TGTGCCACCTCTGGACAGACAGATTCACCCCTCCACTTT.

CDR3 coding DNA: TGCAGCGTTGGACAGGGCTGGAGCAATGAGCAGTTCTTC. Encoded protein: CSVGQGWSNEQFF. This chain connects TRBV29-1 to TRBJ2-1, with TRBD1 matching 7 bases. This CDR3 spans 13 amino acids. The ends lost 4 bases at V and 6 bases at J; junction bases unmatched: 6. CDR1 SQVTM and CDR2 ANQGSEA come from the germline V gene.